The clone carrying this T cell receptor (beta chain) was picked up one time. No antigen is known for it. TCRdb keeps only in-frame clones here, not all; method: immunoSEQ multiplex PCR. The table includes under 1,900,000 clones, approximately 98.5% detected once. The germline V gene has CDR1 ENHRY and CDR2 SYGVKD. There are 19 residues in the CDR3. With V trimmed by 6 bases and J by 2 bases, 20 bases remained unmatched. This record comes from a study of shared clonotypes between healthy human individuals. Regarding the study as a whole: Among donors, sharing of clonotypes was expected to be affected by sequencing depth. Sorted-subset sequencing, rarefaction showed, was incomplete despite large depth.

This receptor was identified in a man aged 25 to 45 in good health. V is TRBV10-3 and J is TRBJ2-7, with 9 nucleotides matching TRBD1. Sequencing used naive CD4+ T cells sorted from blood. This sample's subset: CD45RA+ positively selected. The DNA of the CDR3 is TGTGCCATCAGCCCACGGACAGGGGAAATATTGGGTATCGCCTACGAGCAGTACTTC. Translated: CAISPRTGEILGIAYEQYF.